This T cell receptor (beta chain) was captured by sequencing in a study of cytomegalovirus exposure and HLA in healthy donors. As for the donors, each was a healthy bone marrow donor. This CDR3 comprises 12 residues. Germline CDR1 is SGHVS and CDR2 is FQNEAQ. As to this clone: Its antigen is still unknown. The junction departs from the called germline gene at one end, perhaps through a read error.

PCR employed 60 Vbeta and 13 Jbeta primers. How the authors handled the data: There were about 88 million unique TCR beta chains by a later count, and around 10 million of them were shared. Assay used: immunoSEQ multiplex PCR; TCRdb lists only in-frame clones, some missing. From that table come the V and J calls and clone size; the DNA was used to work out D and trimming. In the table there are about 150,000 clones, roughly 77% of which are singletons. Study-level points and caveats: The classifier, whose performance was assessed in both the original and validation cohorts, reportedly diagnosed cytomegalovirus status with high specificity and sensitivity.

This clonotype was sampled from a young man in good health and CMV-seropositive. The chain joins TRBV7-8 to TRBJ2-3; D may be TRBD1 (6 bases). Sample: PBMCs. CDR3 sequence reads: CASSLMGQVYHF. The CDR3 coding sequence is TGTGCCAGCAGCTTAATGGGACAAGTTTATCATTTT.